The present TCR beta chain was sequenced within a study of blood T cell repertoires in COVID-19. The overall study: COVID-19 samples, acute and convalescent, were from the United States, Italy and Spain.

This clone was seen a few times. The CDR3 extends over 16 amino acids. From germline, CDR1 is SGHVS and CDR2 FNYEAQ. Germline trimming cut 0 bases from V and 4 bases from J; bases unmatched to any gene: 5. Sequenced by immunoSEQ multiplex PCR; TCRdb stores in-frame clones only, minus some. The data contain nearly 200,000 clones, roughly four fifths of them singletons. Sample: peripheral blood. This TCR derives from a woman in her sixties or seventies with active or convalescent COVID-19. J is TRBJ2-1 and V is TRBV7-6, with 8 bases matching TRBD1. The CDR3 nucleotides are TGTGCCAGCAGCTTAGCGCGACAGGGGATATACAATGAGCAGTTCTTC. This gives the protein CASSLARQGIYNEQFF.